This paragraph reports one T cell receptor (beta chain). Its antigen is still unknown. CDR1 SGHAT and CDR2 FQNNGV come from the germline V gene. V was clipped by 5 bases and J by 1 base; unmatched bases: 11. The CDR3 loop spans 17 amino acids. The data were taken from a study of T cell responses to AZD1222 COVID-19 vaccine. Study-level results: In the spike-specific TCR repertoire, nearly half reportedly target unmutated variant regions. Rises in breadth and depth of Spike-specific TCRs came after two AZD1222 doses. Regions 160-218 and 743-854 held dominance among vaccine-associated CD4 TCRs, which spanned spike.

TCRdb's copy holds only in-frame clones and misses some; the assay was immunoSEQ multiplex PCR. The sample contains approximately 67,000 clones, roughly nine tenths of which appear only once. The receptor comes from an adult who received the AZD1222 COVID-19 vaccine. The sequenced sample was peripheral blood, obtained 28 days after the second AZD1222 dose. The chain joins TRBV11-2 to TRBJ2-7; 10 positions match TRBD2. Here the CDR3 reads CASSITSGIDSSYEQYF. In DNA, the CDR3 is TGTGCCAGCAGCATAACTAGCGGGATAGATTCATCCTACGAGCAGTACTTC.